Listed below are T cell receptor beta chains from one sample, sequenced in a study of response to subunit inactivated influenza vaccine. TCRdb analysed the RT-PCR reads with MiXCR anew, one entry per CDR3 protein. The sample holds a few hundred thousand distinct CDR3 sequences; about 15% are singletons and the top ten take around 10%. Sequencing was performed on PBMCs from blood, taken about 13 days after vaccination. Source of these receptors: a man over 45 who received an inactivated influenza vaccine. Both conserved end residues are part of each CDR3. A D gene is named only where the DNA matches it firmly. Not every row has a clone size; where given, it reads once, few, many or a size class.

CPSSTGRAGEQYF	TGTCCCAGCAGTACCGGAAGGGCGGGGGAGCAGTACTTC	TRBJ2-7	-	-	TRBV27
CASSPGLAGGIQYF	TGTGCCAGCAGTCCAGGACTAGCGGGGGGAATTCAGTATTTT	TRBJ2-3	few	TRBD2	TRBV12-3/TRBV12-4
CASSLSGLGSTEQFF	TGTGCCAGCAGCTTGTCGGGACTAGGATCGACTGAGCAGTTCTTC	TRBJ2-1	-	TRBD2	TRBV5-6
CSVEQGIGSEKLFF	TGCAGCGTTGAACAAGGTATCGGGTCAGAAAAACTGTTTTTT	TRBJ1-4	-	-	TRBV29-1
CASSLRVDEQYF	TGTGCCAGCAGCTTGAGGGTCGACGAGCAGTACTTC	TRBJ2-7	-	-	TRBV7-2
CASSIYPGSTQPQHF	TGTGCCAGCAGCATATACCCTGGGTCTACGCAGCCCCAGCATTTT	TRBJ1-5	few	-	TRBV7-8
CATSAAGGNTDTQYF	TGTGCCACCAGTGCCGCGGGAGGGAACACAGATACGCAGTATTTT	TRBJ2-3	-	TRBD2	TRBV24-1
CASSHNGVSPLHF	TGTGCCAGCAGCCACAACGGGGTGTCACCCCTCCACTTT	TRBJ1-6	-	-	TRBV6-2/TRBV6-3
CASSSDRDFWYEQYF	TGTGCCAGCAGTTCGGACCGGGACTTCTGGTACGAGCAGTACTTC	TRBJ2-7	-	-	TRBV28
CASSETRMNTEAFF	TGTGCCAGCAGTGAAACCCGCATGAACACTGAAGCTTTCTTT	TRBJ1-1	-	-	TRBV25-1
CASSQPTGTLETQYF	TGTGCCAGCAGCCAACCGACAGGGACCTTAGAGACCCAGTACTTC	TRBJ2-5	-	TRBD1	TRBV3-1